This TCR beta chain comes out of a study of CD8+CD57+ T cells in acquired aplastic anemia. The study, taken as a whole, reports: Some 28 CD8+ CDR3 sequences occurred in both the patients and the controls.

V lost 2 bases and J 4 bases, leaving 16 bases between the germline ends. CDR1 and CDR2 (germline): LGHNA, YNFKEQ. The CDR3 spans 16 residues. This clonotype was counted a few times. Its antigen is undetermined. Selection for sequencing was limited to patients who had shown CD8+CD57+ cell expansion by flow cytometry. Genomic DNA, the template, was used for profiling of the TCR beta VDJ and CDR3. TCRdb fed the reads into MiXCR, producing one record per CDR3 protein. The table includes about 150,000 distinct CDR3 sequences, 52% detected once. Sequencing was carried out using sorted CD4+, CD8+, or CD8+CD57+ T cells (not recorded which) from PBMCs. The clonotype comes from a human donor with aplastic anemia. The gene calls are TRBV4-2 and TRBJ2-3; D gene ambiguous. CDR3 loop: CASSQTPGGLADTQYF. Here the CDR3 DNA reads TGTGCCAGCAGCCAAACGCCTGGTGGCTTGGCAGATACGCAGTATTTT.